Sequencing of this TCR beta chain was carried out in a study of Ad26.COV2.S vaccination and SARS-CoV-2 variants. Study summary: Enrolled in COV1001, the donor was in the Ad26.COV2.S trial arm, which received the vaccine.

Overall study findings and caveats: Analyses of TCR breadth and depth may have underestimated total T cell responses.

As for treatment: over 15 received Ad26.COV2.S at low or high dose, single or two shots; roughly five received placebo; per-sample allocation not given. The study sampled participants on day 63 after the first vaccine or placebo injection. CDR1 and CDR2 from the germline V gene are SGHRS and YFSETQ. V shed 2 bases, J shed 2 bases, and the junction held 5 bases outside the gene matches. The CDR3 consists of 15 residues. Remarks on this clone: What it binds is not known.

This table comes from immunoSEQ multiplex PCR, and its TCRdb copy is limited to in-frame clones, with some not included. The sample has approximately 410,000 clones; around 92% are singletons. The clonotype was recovered from a person between 18 and 60 years old who received the Ad26.COV2.S COVID-19 vaccine or a placebo. Sequenced material: peripheral blood, taken in a trial of Ad26.COV2.S vaccine versus placebo. J is TRBJ1-2 and V is TRBV5-1; 8 bases map to TRBD1. The CDR3 reads CASSLPGGSNYGYTF. The CDR3 nucleotides read TGCGCCAGCAGCTTACCAGGGGGCAGCAACTATGGCTACACCTTC.